This T cell receptor (beta chain) originates from a study of cytomegalovirus exposure and HLA in healthy donors. Study context: An early release of data contained 75 million to 100 million unique TCRs, which came from HLA-typed donors.

PCR amplification relied on 60 Vbeta primers (plus 13 Jbeta primers). This table comes from immunoSEQ multiplex PCR, and its TCRdb copy is limited to in-frame clones, with some not included. The sample has tens of thousands of clones, 65% to 70% seen once. Trimming took 4 bases from V and 5 from J; bases not matched to a gene: 7. The CDR3 covers 14 residues. Germline CDR1 reads LNHDA; CDR2 reads SQIVND (reference sequence). The sequence came from a man aged 35 to 55 in good health and CMV-seropositive. The sequencing input was PBMCs. The chain recombines TRBV19 with TRBJ2-7; 8 bases fit TRBD1. CDR3 loop: CASSRDRRIDEQYF. The CDR3 bases are TGTGCCAGTAGTAGGGACAGGAGGATCGACGAGCAGTACTTC.